The T cell receptor beta chain under discussion was sequenced for a study of blood T cell repertoires in COVID-19. The overall study: Material from acute and convalescent COVID-19 was sourced from the United States, Italy and Spain. Sources were T cells, B-cell-depleted T cells, or PBMCs; the material itself was cDNA or gDNA.

Assay used: immunoSEQ multiplex PCR; TCRdb lists only in-frame clones, some missing. The sample yields approximately 97,000 clones, 75% to 90% seen once. CDR1 SGHDT and CDR2 YYEEEE come from the germline V gene. CDR3 length equals 14 residues. Trimming removed 0 bases from V and 8 bases from J, with 12 bases in between. The V call is TRBV5-6, the J call TRBJ2-1, with TRBD2 as a possible D gene (5 bases). The sequenced sample was peripheral blood. This receptor was taken from a woman aged 80 or older with acute or convalescent COVID-19. The DNA of the CDR3 is TGTGCCAGCAGCTTGGTCGCGGGTTGGGATGAGCAGTTCTTC. This gives the protein CASSLVAGWDEQFF. Together with reference TRBV5-6 and TRBJ2-1, the CDR3 gives the full variable domain: DAGVTQSPTHLIKTRGQQVTLRCSPKSGHDTVSWYQQALGQGPQFIFQYYEEEERQRGNFPDRFSGHQFPNYSSELNVNALLLGDSALYLCASSLVAGWDEQFFGPGTRLTVL.